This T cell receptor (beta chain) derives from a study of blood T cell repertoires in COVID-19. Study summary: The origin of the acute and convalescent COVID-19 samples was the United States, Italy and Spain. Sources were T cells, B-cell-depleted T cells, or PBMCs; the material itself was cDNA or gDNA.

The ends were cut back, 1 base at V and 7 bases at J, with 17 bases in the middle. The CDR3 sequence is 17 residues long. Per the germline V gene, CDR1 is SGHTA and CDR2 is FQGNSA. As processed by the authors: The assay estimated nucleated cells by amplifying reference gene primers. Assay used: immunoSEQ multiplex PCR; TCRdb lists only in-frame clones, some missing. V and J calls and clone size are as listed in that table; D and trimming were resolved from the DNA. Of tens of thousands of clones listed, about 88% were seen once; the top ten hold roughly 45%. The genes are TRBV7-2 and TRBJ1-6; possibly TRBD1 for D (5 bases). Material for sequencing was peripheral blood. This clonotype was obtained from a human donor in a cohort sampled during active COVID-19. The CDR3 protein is CASSLGTGGGRNSPLHF. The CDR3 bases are TGTGCCAGCAGCTTAGGCACCGGGGGAGGAAGAAATTCACCCCTCCACTTT.